Reported below is one T cell receptor beta chain. The antigen remains unidentified. The sample belongs to a study of regulatory T cells in long-lasting Graves disease. Overall study results and limits: Among the persistent patients, thousands of public clonotypes were shared, more than the 850 to 1,000 shared among new patients.

There are 19 residues in the CDR3. V was cut by 6 bases and J by 0 bases, with 26 bases left in between. CDR1 and CDR2 (germline): MNHNS, SASEGT. Time point reported: newly diagnosed GD, antithyroid drugs for less than 3 months. PBMCs provided the RNA from which the TCR library was made. Building of the TCR beta libraries involved iRepertoire HTBI primers and Arm-PCR of CDR3 regions. TCRdb analysed the multiplex PCR reads with MiXCR anew, one entry per CDR3 protein. There are roughly 320,000 distinct CDR3 sequences in the sample; approximately 16% occur only once, and 25% to 30% lies in the top ten. These data also featured in a second study, about T cells in Graves' hyperthyroidism and ophthalmopathy. That report adds: Patients were excluded for uncontrolled infection, other autoimmune disease, pregnancy or lactation.

The receptor was isolated from a man aged 40-49 years with Graves disease. The chain uses TRBV6-1 and TRBJ1-2; D is possibly TRBD1 (5 bases). The sequencing here drew on peripheral blood mononuclear cells (PBMCs), taken at new diagnosis, from a patient treated with antithyroid drugs. CDR3 in amino acids: CASRPTIRDAISPNYGYTF. DNA of the CDR3: TGTGCCAGCAGACCTACGATCCGGGACGCAATATCCCCTAACTATGGCTACACCTTC.